This T cell receptor (beta chain) was obtained from a study of neoadjuvant nivolumab and ipilimumab in lung cancer (dated by TCRdb to 2020 to 2022). In the study overall: In the NEOSTAR trial, nivolumab was administered intravenously at 3 mg/kg on days 1, 15 and 29, and the combination arm also received ipilimumab 1 mg/kg on day 1 only. The primary endpoint of the trial was the rate of major pathologic response (MPR) in the intention-to-treat population of each study arm. A total of about 43 patients with operable NSCLC were treated in the trial, with approximately 23 randomized to nivolumab monotherapy and 21 randomized to nivolumab plus ipilimumab. TCR repertoires in pretherapy (baseline) peripheral blood were compared with TCR repertoires in tumors resected at surgery after neoadjuvant immune checkpoint blockade. Matched pretherapy and resected tumor pairs were analyzed for seven patients: four treated with nivolumab and three with nivolumab plus ipilimumab. Paper-wide results and their limitations: Resected tumors had greater TCR richness and clonality than tumor-adjacent uninvolved lung, and increases were observed in more dual-therapy-treated tumors. No significant correlation was found between TCR clonality and pathologic tumor regression, and only one major-pathologic-response sample was available for the clonality analysis. TCR richness in pretherapy blood showed a positive correlation with richness in tumors resected after neoadjuvant therapy (Spearman R ~ 0.87). Tumor T-cell richness and clonality rose from pretherapy to surgery in three of three dual-therapy tumors but in only two of four nivolumab-treated tumors. TCR sequencing was performed in a small number of samples.

Library creation used the immunoSEQ multiplex PCR assay. On the study's bioinformatics: Richness and clonality were used to summarize the repertoires, and clones that significantly expanded or contracted between pre- and post-therapy samples were identified. TCRdb stores this immuneACCESS table with in-frame sequences only. Part of the clones is absent; in the studies checked, under half of the shortfall reflects unresolved V genes, and no reason is known for the rest. V and J calls and clone size are copied from that table; D and trimming were computed from the DNA. The sample table lists 30,000 to 35,000 clones, roughly nine tenths of them with a count of one. About 4.9% of the sample lies in the top ten. According to the study, the label for this sample's time point signals: at surgical resection after neoadjuvant nivolumab +/- ipilimumab. Samples came from the phase 2 randomized NEOSTAR trial, which tested neoadjuvant nivolumab or nivolumab plus ipilimumab followed by surgery in operable NSCLC.

Points on this clone: Its recognized antigen is unknown. The input lacks base qualities; no much larger clone sits a single base away.

The germline V gene (reference sequence) yields WNHNN for CDR1 and SYGVQD for CDR2. V is reduced by 7 bases and J by 3 bases, leaving a spacing of 9 bases between them. The CDR3 has 12 amino acids, counting the end cysteine and phenylalanine. The sequence is cut down to CDR3 DNA, 36 bases in frame from base 1. The sequence was collected from an adult with non-small cell lung cancer. The sequences come from peripheral blood, collected after neoadjuvant nivolumab, alone or with ipilimumab, at or shortly before surgery. This chain is built from TRBV10-1 and TRBJ1-2; TRBD1 might be the D gene, on 6 matching bases. The sequence in DNA is TGCGCCAGCACAGGGGCGCACTATGGCTACACCTTC. It is translated as CASTGAHYGYTF.